Here is one T cell receptor (beta chain) with its context. Trimming pared 5 bases from V and 4 bases from J, leaving 8 bases between. This CDR3 is 11 amino acids long. Germline CDR1 and CDR2: SQVTM and ANQGSEA. These data are taken from a study of T cell changes during pregnancy in multiple sclerosis. Assay used: immunoSEQ multiplex PCR; TCRdb lists only in-frame clones, some missing. The sample carries 61,000 or so clones, just over 90% recorded once. Sequenced here: CD4+ T cells from peripheral blood mononuclear cells, sampled before pregnancy. The clonotype originates from a female donor with multiple sclerosis, enrolled in a pregnancy study. V usage is TRBV29-1 and J usage is TRBJ1-2; D not certain. The CDR3 DNA is TGCAGCGTTCTTACTAGCTATGGCTACACCTTC. Protein product: CSVLTSYGYTF.